The next 9 T cell receptor beta chains were all read from a single sample in a study of blood T cells in healthy people across ages. A second roughly 6 to 12 cycle PCR used barcoded and J-beta primers. TCRdb passed the 5' RACE reads through MiXCR, listing each CDR3 protein once. Among around 990,000 distinct CDR3 sequences listed, around two fifths were seen once. The specimen sequenced was blood. The receptors derive from a young man in good health.

The V call is TRBV9, the J call TRBJ1-1; no definite D call. Trimming cost V 1 base and J 0 bases, with 10 bases left between them. The CDR3 totals 15 residues. Germline V gene data show CDR1 as SGDLS and CDR2 as YYNGEE. The CDR3 loop is CASSVSVRMNTEAFF. The CDR3 region has the DNA TGTGCCAGCAGCGTATCGGTCAGAATGAACACTGAAGCTTTCTTT.

This clonotype was recorded only once. V is TRBV6-1 and J is TRBJ1-6; D is unclear. This CDR3 has 13 residues. In germline, CDR1 is MNHNS, CDR2 SASEGT. Trimming shortened V by 6 bases and J by 5 bases, and 8 bases separated the two germline ends. DNA for the CDR3: TGTGCCAGCAGCGACCTAGATAATTCACCCCTCCACTTT. Its translation is CASSDLDNSPLHF.

This chain joins TRBV9 and TRBJ2-3; tentative D call: TRBD1 (7 bases). The CDR3 is made up of 16 amino acids. Deletions cut 4 bases from V and 2 bases from J, with 17 bases between. Germline CDR1 and CDR2: SGDLS and YYNGEE. The CDR3 DNA reads TGTGCCAGCAGCCCGGAGGGACAGCGGATCACAGATACGCAGTATTTT. It specifies CASSPEGQRITDTQYF.

The J gene is TRBJ1-1, the V gene TRBV6-2 or TRBV6-3; 10 bases match TRBD1. The V gene's germline CDR1 is MNHEY and CDR2 SVGEGT. Trimming cost V 6 bases and J 6 bases; bases outside gene matches: 10. The CDR3 covers 15 residues. In nucleotides, the CDR3 is TGTGCCAGCAGCCTCGGGGGACAGGGGAGGGCTGAAGCTTTCTTT. Translating gives CASSLGGQGRAEAFF.

The rearrangement uses TRBV3-1 and TRBJ2-2; D remains ambiguous. The V gene's germline CDR1 is LGHDT and CDR2 YNNKEL (reference sequence). V was cut by 5 bases and J by 1 base, with 8 bases left in between. The CDR3 contains 14 residues. The CDR3 coding sequence is TGTGCCAGCAGCGGATCCGGGAACACCGGGGAGCTGTTTTTT. The encoded protein is CASSGSGNTGELFF. Variable domain in full (rest from reference TRBV3-1 and TRBJ2-2): DTAVSQTPKYLVTQMGNDKSIKCEQNLGHDTMYWYKQDSKKFLKIMFSYNNKELIINETVPNRFSPKSPDKAHLNLHINSLELGDSAVYFCASSGSGNTGELFFGEGSRLTVL.

The chain couples TRBV6-6 to TRBJ1-5; 8 bases are shared with TRBD1. Germline assignment: CDR1 MNHNY and CDR2 SVGAGI (reference sequence). V was clipped by 6 bases and J by 3 bases; unmatched bases: 10. The CDR3 has 16 amino acids. The CDR3 bases are TGTGCCAGCAGAATCTCAGGGGGCAGGACCAATCAGCCCCAGCATTTT. Its translation is CASRISGGRTNQPQHF.

The gene calls are TRBV14 and TRBJ2-4; D tentatively reads TRBD1 or TRBD2 (5 bases each). V was cut by 2 bases and J by 0 bases, with 20 bases left in between. Germline V CDR1 and CDR2: SGHDN, FVKESK. The CDR3 runs 19 residues. CDR3 DNA sequence: TGTGCCAGCAGCCAACGTCCTGGCAGGGCCGAGGGAGCCAAAAACATTCAGTACTTC. The encoded protein is CASSQRPGRAEGAKNIQYF.

This chain links TRBV20-1 with TRBJ1-6; 7 bases agree with TRBD1. Trimming at V came to 1 base and at J to 5 bases, leaving 11 bases not matched to a gene. The germline gives CDR1 DFQATT, CDR2 SNEGSKA (reference sequence). The CDR3 totals 17 residues. CDR3 amino acids: CSARVGGGFADNSPLHF. CDR3 DNA sequence: TGCAGTGCTAGAGTGGGAGGGGGCTTTGCTGATAATTCACCCCTCCACTTT.

This clonotype has a single count. This chain joins TRBV6-2 or TRBV6-3 and TRBJ1-2; 7 nucleotides match TRBD1. The CDR3 covers 16 residues. Germline lookup yields CDR1 MNHEY and CDR2 SVGEGT. Germline trimming cut 2 bases from V and 4 bases from J; bases unmatched to any gene: 10. The CDR3 bases are TGTGCCAGCAGTTACCCCGGGACAGACCGCTCCTATGGCTACACCTTC. It is translated as CASSYPGTDRSYGYTF.